This T cell receptor beta chain emerged from a study of blood T cells in healthy people across ages. A second 7 to 11 cycle PCR used barcoded and J-beta primers. One entry per CDR3 protein results from TCRdb running MiXCR on the 5' RACE reads. The top ten clones hold less than 8% of a sample with some 1.4 million distinct CDR3 sequences, about 43% of them seen once. V was pared by 5 bases and J by 0 bases, with 7 bases of the junction left unmatched. The CDR3 sequence is 16 residues long. CDR1 and CDR2 (germline): SGHAT, FQNNGV. The specimen was blood. The source of this sequence is a woman younger than 30 in good health. The chain joins TRBV11-2 to TRBJ2-3, with 8 bases that match TRBD1. The CDR3 nucleotides read TGTGCCAGCAGCCGGGGACAGGCCCTTAGCACAGATACGCAGTATTTT. This encodes CASSRGQALSTDTQYF.